Listed here is a single T cell receptor (beta chain). What it binds is unknown. The entry originates in a study of T cell repertoires in cytomegalovirus infection. Study-level background: An indication of both CMV infection and matching HLA type came from public TCR beta signatures.

CDR1 and CDR2 (germline): SEHNR, FQNEAQ (reference sequence). V shed 3 bases and J shed 6 bases, with 17 bases lying between them. The CDR3 is 16 amino acids. TCRdb reprocessed the reads with MiXCR, giving one entry per CDR3 protein. This table has some 920,000 distinct CDR3 sequences, around 30% appearing once. This TCR came from a human donor in good health (CMV status not recorded). Some clones in this sample may be carry-over from other donors' samples. The material sequenced was cultured CD8+ T cells from PBMCs, taken from culture after CMV antigen stimulation. The rearrangement links TRBV7-9 to TRBJ1-4, with D perhaps TRBD1 (6 bases). The CDR3 DNA reads TGTGCCAGCAGCTTCTCCGCAGGGGAGTATGATGAAAAACTGTTTTTT. This translates into CASSFSAGEYDEKLFF.